One and the same sample provided the 21 T cell receptor beta chains below, sequenced in a study of T-cell memory formation after mild COVID-19. TCRdb independently ran MiXCR on the 5' RACE reads; one entry per CDR3 protein. The sample includes 200,000 to 250,000 distinct CDR3 sequences, about a sixth of them seen just once. Sequencing used PBMCs or a T cell subset sorted from them (not recorded which). The receptors shown here come from a man aged 18-30 years who had mild COVID-19 (a few samples of this study predate the infection). Cell type and time point are not known.

This clonotype has only one observation. The rearrangement links TRBV24-1 to TRBJ2-3; D not resolved. The CDR3 runs 16 residues. The V end lost 6 bases, the J end lost 2 bases, and 17 bases lay between the germline ends. Germline V gives CDR1 KGHDR, CDR2 SFDVKD. CDR3 sequence reads: CATSLGPARDTDTQYF. The CDR3 DNA is TGTGCCACCAGTCTCGGCCCCGCCCGTGACACAGATACGCAGTATTTT.

The chain employs TRBV19 and TRBJ1-1; no firm D call. CDR1 LNHDA and CDR2 SQIVND come from the germline V gene (reference sequence). Trimming took 0 bases from V and 0 from J, leaving 8 bases between them. The CDR3 is 15 amino acids. The CDR3 reads CASSIDAAMNTEAFF. CDR3 coding DNA: TGTGCCAGTAGTATAGACGCAGCCATGAACACTGAAGCTTTCTTT.

In its sample, this clonotype was seen many times. This chain joins TRBV6-6 and TRBJ2-2, with D perhaps TRBD1 or TRBD2 (5 bases each). This CDR3 has 14 amino acids. CDR1 is MNHNY and CDR2 is SVGAGI in the germline V gene (reference sequence). V was cut by 2 bases and J by 7 bases, with 11 bases left in between. CDR3 loop: CASSYGGRNGELFF. In DNA, the CDR3 is TGTGCCAGCAGTTACGGGGGTAGGAACGGGGAGCTGTTTTTT.

This clonotype has ten or more counts. The V and J genes are TRBV6-2 or TRBV6-3 and TRBJ1-5; TRBD1 is a possible D gene (5 bases). This CDR3 is built from 15 residues. Germline CDR1 and CDR2: MNHEY and SVGEGT. Trimming took 5 bases from V and 2 from J, leaving 13 bases between them. The CDR3 bases are TGTGCCAGCAGTCTGGAAGGGGCAGGCAATCAGCCCCAGCATTTT. Translating gives CASSLEGAGNQPQHF.

Comment on this clonotype: At one end, the junction sequence differs from germline, possibly due to a read error. The chain recombines TRBV20-1 with TRBJ2-1, with D possibly being TRBD2 (7 bases). The CDR3 runs to 14 residues. Looked up from germline, CDR1 is DFQATT and CDR2 is SNEGSKA (reference sequence). The CDR3 sequence: CSAGEGGGNNEQFF. CDR3 bases: TGCAGTGCTGGAGAGGGCGGGGGCAACAATGAGCAGTTCTTC.

The chain joins TRBV5-1 to TRBJ1-2, with a tentative D call TRBD1 (6 bases). CDR1 SGHRS and CDR2 YFSETQ come from the germline V gene. The ends were cut back, 4 bases at V and 0 bases at J, with 13 bases in the middle. The CDR3 extends over 15 amino acids. In nucleotides, the CDR3 is TGCGCCAGCAGCCCCGGACAGCTAACTAACTATGGCTACACCTTC. It is translated as CASSPGQLTNYGYTF.

The chain has TRBV7-2 and TRBJ2-3, with 10 bases matching TRBD2. J gave up 1 base and V 1 base, and 5 bases lay outside the gene matches. The CDR3 loop spans 17 amino acids. Germline CDR1 SGHTA, CDR2 FQGNSA. The CDR3 here is CASSLVVGLAGTDTQYF. The CDR3 nucleotides read TGTGCCAGCAGCTTAGTCGTAGGACTAGCGGGCACAGATACGCAGTATTTT.

V gene TRBV6-5 combines with J gene TRBJ1-6; no clear D gene. Germline lookup yields CDR1 MNHEY and CDR2 SVGAGI. Trimming removed 11 bases at V and 10 bases at J, with 18 bases between. The CDR3 loop spans 13 amino acids. CDR3 in DNA: TGTGCCCCCCTCGACCGGTCCGGCTCACCCCTCCACTTT. The encoded protein is CAPLDRSGSPLHF.

The rearrangement links TRBV5-1 to TRBJ2-1; D unclear. Germline CDR1 reads SGHRS; CDR2 reads YFSETQ. The CDR3 consists of 13 residues. The ends were cut back, 5 bases at V and 0 bases at J, with 6 bases in the middle. This CDR3 is CASRVNSYNEQFF. CDR3 DNA: TGCGCCAGCAGGGTCAACTCCTACAATGAGCAGTTCTTC.

This chain uses TRBV12-3 or TRBV12-4 with TRBJ1-3, with TRBD1 identical over 10 bases. Germline trimming cut 7 bases from V and 4 bases from J; bases unmatched to any gene: 16. This CDR3 is built from 18 residues. CDR3 loop: CASTPGQGIVVSGNTIYF. CDR3 in DNA: TGTGCCAGCACCCCGGGACAGGGGATCGTAGTCTCGGGAAACACCATATATTTT.

The chain has TRBV5-6 and TRBJ2-1; D is possibly TRBD1 or TRBD2 (6 bases each). With 3 bases removed from V and 8 bases from J, the gap between germline ends came to 15 bases. The CDR3 has 14 amino acids. Per germline, CDR1 SGHDT and CDR2 YYEEEE. CDR3 region: CASSWDLGGYEQFF. In nucleotides, the CDR3 is TGTGCCAGCAGCTGGGACCTAGGGGGGTATGAGCAGTTCTTC.

This rearrangement joins TRBV9 to TRBJ2-7; D is possibly TRBD1 or TRBD2 (6 bases each). The CDR3 is 15 residues long. V was trimmed by 4 bases and J by 0 bases, leaving 14 bases between them. CDR1 SGDLS and CDR2 YYNGEE come from the germline V gene. CDR3: CASSPGDTYSYEQYF. CDR3 sequence (DNA): TGTGCCAGCAGCCCGGGGGACACCTACTCCTACGAGCAGTACTTC.

This chain links TRBV20-1 with TRBJ1-2; D may be TRBD1 (5 bases). Trimming took off 7 bases at V and 2 bases at J, with 17 bases between the two ends. This CDR3 has 14 amino acids. CDR1 and CDR2 (germline): DFQATT, SNEGSKA (reference sequence). The CDR3 protein is CSVPVGTVNYGYTF. CDR3 sequence (DNA): TGCAGTGTCCCGGTCGGGACGGTGAACTATGGCTACACCTTC.

V and J are TRBV5-1 and TRBJ1-1; possibly TRBD1 for D (6 bases). This CDR3 spans 15 amino acids. Trimming took off 0 bases at V and 3 bases at J, with 12 bases between the two ends. CDR1 SGHRS and CDR2 YFSETQ come from the germline V gene. The CDR3 sequence: CASSLGDPGDTEAFF. DNA for the CDR3: TGCGCCAGCAGCTTGGGGGACCCAGGGGACACTGAAGCTTTCTTT.

The genes are TRBV6-4 and TRBJ2-3; D remains ambiguous. V lost 0 bases and J 2 bases, leaving 6 bases between the germline ends. CDR3 length equals 14 residues. Germline CDR1 reads MRHNA; CDR2 reads SNTAGT. As DNA, the CDR3 is TGTGCCAGCAGTGACTCGGGGAACACAGATACGCAGTATTTT. Its protein product is CASSDSGNTDTQYF.

This clonotype was seen only once. The chain links TRBV6-1 to TRBJ2-5; D might be TRBD1 (6 bases). This CDR3 comprises 13 residues. Trimming left V 4 bases short and J 5 bases short, with 11 bases between. Germline CDR1 MNHNS, CDR2 SASEGT. CDR3: CASSGTERETQYF. The DNA of the CDR3 is TGTGCCAGCAGTGGGACAGAGCGGGAGACCCAGTACTTC.

The gene calls are TRBV27 and TRBJ1-5, with D possibly being TRBD1 (5 bases). Trimming removed 4 bases from V and 7 bases from J, with 17 bases in between. Germline-derived CDR1 and CDR2 are MNHEY and SMNVEV (reference sequence). There are 15 residues in the CDR3. The CDR3: CASSSGLPGEQPQHF. CDR3 sequence (DNA): TGTGCCAGCAGTTCGGGACTCCCAGGAGAGCAGCCCCAGCATTTT.

The rearrangement uses TRBV12-3 or TRBV12-4 and TRBJ2-5, with 7 bases lining up with TRBD2. Germline trimming cut 3 bases from V and 2 bases from J; bases unmatched to any gene: 9. The CDR3 is 16 residues long. For the CDR3, the DNA is TGTGCCAGCAGTTTTACCCGGAGCGGGATACAAGAGACCCAGTACTTC. Translation gives CASSFTRSGIQETQYF.

This clonotype has just a few counts. This chain links TRBV5-6 with TRBJ1-2, with TRBD1 identical over 9 bases. The CDR3 extends over 16 amino acids. With V trimmed by 4 bases and J by 4 bases, 11 bases remained unmatched. Germline V gives CDR1 SGHDT, CDR2 YYEEEE. The CDR3 DNA follows: TGTGCCAGCAGCCCAACAGGGGGCCCCTGGGGCTATGGCTACACCTTC. It yields the protein CASSPTGGPWGYGYTF.

This clonotype showed up just a few times. V gene TRBV20-1 combines with J gene TRBJ1-5, with a possible D match to TRBD1 (6 bases). Germline lookup yields CDR1 DFQATT and CDR2 SNEGSKA (reference sequence). CDR3 length: 14 amino acids. The ends were cut back, 3 bases at V and 6 bases at J, with 15 bases in the middle. Here the CDR3 reads CSASRWGQTQPQHF. The CDR3, as DNA: TGCAGTGCTAGTCGGTGGGGGCAGACTCAGCCCCAGCATTTT.

This clonotype was seen a few times. V is TRBV7-2 and J is TRBJ1-3; D remains ambiguous. CDR1 SGHTA and CDR2 FQGNSA come from the germline V gene. The CDR3 spans 16 residues. Between the trimmed V and J ends, which lost 5 bases and 4 bases, there was a span of 18 bases. The CDR3 DNA follows: TGTGCCAGCAGCCCAGCCATGTTCGCTCAAGGAAACACCATATATTTT. It yields the protein CASSPAMFAQGNTIYF.